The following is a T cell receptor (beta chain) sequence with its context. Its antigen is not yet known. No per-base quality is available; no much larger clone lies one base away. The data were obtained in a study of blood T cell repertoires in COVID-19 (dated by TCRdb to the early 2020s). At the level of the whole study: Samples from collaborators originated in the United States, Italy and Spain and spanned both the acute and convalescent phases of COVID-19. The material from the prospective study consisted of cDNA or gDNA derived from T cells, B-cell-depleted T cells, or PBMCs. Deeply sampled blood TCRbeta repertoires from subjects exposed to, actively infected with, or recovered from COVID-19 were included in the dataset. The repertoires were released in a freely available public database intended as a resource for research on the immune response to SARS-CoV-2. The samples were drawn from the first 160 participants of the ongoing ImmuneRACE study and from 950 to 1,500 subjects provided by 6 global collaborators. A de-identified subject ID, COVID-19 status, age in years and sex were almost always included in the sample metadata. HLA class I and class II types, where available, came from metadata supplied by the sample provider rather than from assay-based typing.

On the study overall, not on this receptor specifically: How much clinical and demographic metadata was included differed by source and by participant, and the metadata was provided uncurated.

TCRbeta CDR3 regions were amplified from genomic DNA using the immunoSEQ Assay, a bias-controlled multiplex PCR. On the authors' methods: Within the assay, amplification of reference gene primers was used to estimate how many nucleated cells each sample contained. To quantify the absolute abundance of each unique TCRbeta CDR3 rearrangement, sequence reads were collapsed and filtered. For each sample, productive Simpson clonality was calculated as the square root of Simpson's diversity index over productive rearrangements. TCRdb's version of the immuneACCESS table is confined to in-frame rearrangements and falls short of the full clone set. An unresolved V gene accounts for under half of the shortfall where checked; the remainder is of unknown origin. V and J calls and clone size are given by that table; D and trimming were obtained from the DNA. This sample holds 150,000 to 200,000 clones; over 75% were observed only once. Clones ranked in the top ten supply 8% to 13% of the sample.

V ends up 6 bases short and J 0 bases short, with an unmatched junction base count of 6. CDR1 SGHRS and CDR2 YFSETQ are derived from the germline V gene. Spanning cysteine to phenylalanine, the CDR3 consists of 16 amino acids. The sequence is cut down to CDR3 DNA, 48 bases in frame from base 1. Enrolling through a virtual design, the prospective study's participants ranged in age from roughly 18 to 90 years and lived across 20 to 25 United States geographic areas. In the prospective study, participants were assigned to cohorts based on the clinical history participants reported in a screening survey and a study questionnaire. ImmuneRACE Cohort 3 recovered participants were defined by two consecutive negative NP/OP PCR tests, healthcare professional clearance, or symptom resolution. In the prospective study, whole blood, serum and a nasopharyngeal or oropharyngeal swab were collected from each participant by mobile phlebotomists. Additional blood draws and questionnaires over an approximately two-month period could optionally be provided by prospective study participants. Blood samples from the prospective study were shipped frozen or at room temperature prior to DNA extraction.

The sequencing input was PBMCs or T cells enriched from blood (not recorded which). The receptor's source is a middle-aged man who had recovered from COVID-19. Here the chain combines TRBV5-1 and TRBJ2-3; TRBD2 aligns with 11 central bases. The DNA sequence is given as TGCGCCAGCACCTCGACTAGCGGGACCAGCACAGATACGCAGTATTTT. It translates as CASTSTSGTSTDTQYF.